This T cell receptor beta chain was documented in a study of shared clonotypes between healthy human individuals. Study-level findings and limits: How much donors shared clonotypes was expected to be affected by sequencing depth. Non-shared clonotypes were found to have lower generation probabilities than the clonotypes that were shared by all four of the sorted-subset donors.

Of note for this clone: Antigen unknown.

As originally analysed: Filtering differed, since immunoSEQ gave only junction sequences and no quality scores. Measured with immunoSEQ multiplex PCR; TCRdb has only the in-frame clones, and not every one. That table supplies the V and J calls and clone size; D and trimming were determined from the DNA. In the table there are roughly 2,000,000 clones, 93% of which are singletons. CD45RO-negative CD8 cells positively selected for CCR7 made up the naive population, which excluded terminally differentiated effector memory CD45RA+ cells. The study drew all its donors from Caucasian adults living in Nashville, Tennessee. V gave up 3 bases and J gave up 4 bases, with 19 bases separating them. Germline V gene lookup returns CDR1 SGDLS and CDR2 YYNGEE. The CDR3 has 16 amino acids.

The rearrangement links TRBV9 to TRBJ1-1; maybe TRBD1 (6 bases). The source is a man between 18 and 29 years old in good health. Some clones in this sample may be carry-over from other donors' samples. The sequencing sample was made of naive CD8+ T cells from PBMCs. In nucleotides, the CDR3 is TGTGCCAGCAGCGAGGGGCTACAGGGTTACGGCACTGAAGCTTTCTTT. Translated, it gives CASSEGLQGYGTEAFF. Full variable domain (outside the CDR3, taken from reference TRBV9 and TRBJ1-1): DSGVTQTPKHLITATGQRVTLRCSPRSGDLSVYWYQQSLDQGLQFLIQYYNGEERAKGNILERFSAQQFPDLHSELNLSSLELGDSALYFCASSEGLQGYGTEAFFGQGTRLTVV.